Sequencing of this T cell receptor (beta chain) was carried out in a study of blood T cells in healthy people across ages. From germline, CDR1 is MNHEY and CDR2 SMNVEV (reference sequence). The CDR3 loop spans 15 amino acids. After removal of 2 bases from V and 6 bases from J, the junction contained 7 bases not matched to a gene. As regards this clonotype: Its specificity is unknown.

General study findings and limits: It was the long-lived donors that had more naive CD4+ cells and higher diversity than aged donors.

A second PCR, run for 7 to 11 cycles, used a sample-barcoded 5' primer plus a J-beta primer mix. TCRdb analysed the 5' RACE reads with MiXCR anew, one entry per CDR3 protein. The data hold approximately 960,000 distinct CDR3 sequences, with 25% to 30% observed a single time. Donors gave around 10 milliliters of peripheral blood apiece. These data also featured in a second study, about T cells of mothers and their children. That report notes: RNA that had been extracted went wholly into cDNA synthesis, at roughly 1.5 ug per 15 ul.

The gene calls are TRBV27 and TRBJ1-5; 7 bases map to TRBD1. The clonotype comes from a woman in her thirties or forties in good health. The sample consisted of blood. The CDR3 nucleotides read TGTGCCAGCAGTTTAGAGGGGGCCACAGGTCAGCCCCAGCATTTT. Its protein product is CASSLEGATGQPQHF.